This T cell receptor beta chain was documented in a study of CXCR3-negative and CXCR3-positive naive CD8 T cells. Study results and caveats: Hydrophobicity of TRB CDR3s was greater in CXCR3-positive naive cells than in CXCR3-negative naive cells. Much lower diversity was found in memory CD8+ cells, while both naive subsets had comparably high diversity. Naive subsets showed comparable surface CD5, and TCR interaction strength was also inferred from TRB CDR3 physicochemistry. Naive CXCR3-negative cells resembled naive CXCR3-positive cells in TRBV-TRBJ usage; memory cells differed.

Concerning this clonotype: Its antigen remains unknown.

The germline gives CDR1 DFQATT, CDR2 SNEGSKA (reference sequence). The CDR3 sequence is 14 residues long. Those CD8+ T cells considered naive were CD45RO-CCR7+CD27+CD95-. Each TRB cDNA library was prepared by 5' RACE (with UMI labels). TCRdb reprocessed the 5' RACE reads and reports one entry per CDR3 protein, with no DNA. The repertoire shows roughly 93,000 distinct CDR3 sequences; the top ten hold roughly 0.99%. The sequencing input was naive CXCR3+ CD8+ T cells from blood. Subset of the sample: CD45RO-CCR7+CD27+CD95- naive CD8+ T cells expressing CXCR3 (TNR3+). The chain is built from TRBV20-1 and TRBJ1-2; TCRdb proposes TRBD1, but this gene call is untestable without DNA. The source of this sequence is a human donor in good health. Some clones in this sample may be carry-over from other donors' samples. The CDR3 spells CSARGTGRDYGYTF.